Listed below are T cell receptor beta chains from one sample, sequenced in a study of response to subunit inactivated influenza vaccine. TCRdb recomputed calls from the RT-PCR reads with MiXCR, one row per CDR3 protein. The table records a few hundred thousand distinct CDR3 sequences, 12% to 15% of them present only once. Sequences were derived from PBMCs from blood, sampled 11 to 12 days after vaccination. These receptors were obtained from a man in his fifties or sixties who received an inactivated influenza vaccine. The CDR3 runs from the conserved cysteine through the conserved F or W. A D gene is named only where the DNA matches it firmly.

CASSARQGILHF | TRBD1 | TRBJ1-6 | TRBV12-3/TRBV12-4
CASRLTGGYEQFF | TRBD1 | TRBJ2-1 | TRBV6-6
CSASGNEKLFF | . | TRBJ1-4 | TRBV29-1
CASRRESQETQYF | . | TRBJ2-5 | TRBV2
CASSRPNQRVAGGPTGTQYF | TRBD2 | TRBJ2-3 | TRBV11-2
CATSREGLAGQETQYF | TRBD2 | TRBJ2-5 | TRBV15
CASHPGARSSEQYF | . | TRBJ2-7 | TRBV6-2/TRBV6-3
CASSLQGINSPLHF | . | TRBJ1-6 | TRBV28
CASSAGTGLGDEQFF | TRBD1 | TRBJ2-1 | TRBV18
CSAPDRPNQPQHF | TRBD1 | TRBJ1-5 | TRBV20-1
CASSAGPGTEAFF | . | TRBJ1-1 | TRBV12-3/TRBV12-4
CASSAWTGGTGELFF | TRBD1 | TRBJ2-2 | TRBV28
CASSFLAVAQPQHF | . | TRBJ1-5 | TRBV12-3/TRBV12-4
CASSQKWTGVRTDTQYF | TRBD1 | TRBJ2-3 | TRBV12-3/TRBV12-4
CASSLTGGGSNYGYTF | TRBD1 | TRBJ1-2 | TRBV7-8
CASSQGGLGGGYTF | . | TRBJ1-2 | TRBV19
CSAPRYSTDTQYF | . | TRBJ2-3 | TRBV20-1
CASSFRDLGAQETQYF | . | TRBJ2-5 | TRBV28
CSATWVGSADTQYF | . | TRBJ2-3 | TRBV20-1
CASSWDPFKTQYF | . | TRBJ2-5 | TRBV7-9
CASSASGTYNEQFF | TRBD2 | TRBJ2-1 | TRBV12-3/TRBV12-4
CASSSLAGGPGDEQFF | TRBD2 | TRBJ2-1 | TRBV7-8
CASSFIRGQETQYF | . | TRBJ2-5 | TRBV7-9